The 3 T cell receptor beta chains in this list originate from one sample, sequenced in a study of blood T cell repertoires in COVID-19. TCRdb keeps only in-frame clones here, not all; method: immunoSEQ multiplex PCR. This sample has 99,000 or so clones, with about 80% found just once. The sequencing input was peripheral blood. These receptors were taken from a woman older than 75 with active or convalescent COVID-19.

By sample fraction, this clone is medium-sized. The rearrangement joins TRBV6-4 to TRBJ1-5; 7 bases line up with TRBD1. Germline assignment: CDR1 MRHNA and CDR2 SNTAGT. V was clipped by 0 bases and J by 0 bases; unmatched bases: 26. This CDR3 spans 24 amino acids. The CDR3 here is CASSDSMAPNRGRKDEYSNQPQHF. The CDR3 DNA is TGTGCCAGCAGTGACTCGATGGCACCTAACAGGGGCCGAAAAGATGAATATAGCAATCAGCCCCAGCATTTT.

This clone showed up many times. The chain carries TRBV6-5 and TRBJ2-7; maybe TRBD2 (6 bases). This CDR3 spans 14 amino acids. The V end lost 5 bases, the J end lost 1 base, and 12 bases lay between the germline ends. From germline, CDR1 is MNHEY and CDR2 SVGAGI. The CDR3 sequence is CASSQGLLSYEQYF. The CDR3 DNA reads TGTGCCAGCAGTCAGGGACTTCTTTCCTACGAGCAGTACTTC.

The chain combines TRBV6-5 with TRBJ2-5; D is perhaps TRBD2 (5 bases). Trimming took off 6 bases at V and 1 base at J, with 12 bases between the two ends. Germline loops: CDR1 MNHEY, CDR2 SVGAGI. This CDR3 contains 14 residues. DNA of the CDR3: TGTGCCAGCAGAAACGGACTCTCCCAAGAGACCCAGTACTTC. This codes for CASRNGLSQETQYF.